The 20 T cell receptor beta chains in this list originate from one sample, sequenced in a study of PD-L1 blockade in urothelial cancer. Described time point: peripheral blood 6 weeks after treatment start. TCRdb's table, derived via immunoSEQ multiplex PCR, lists solely in-frame clones and lacks some. The data contain 100,000 to 150,000 clones, around 88% of them singletons. The sample here was PBMCs, taken around atezolizumab (anti-PD-L1) treatment. Receptor source: a man in his fifties or sixties with urothelial cancer.

This rearrangement joins TRBV6-5 to TRBJ2-6; a weak D match, TRBD1 (8 bases). There are 16 residues in the CDR3. Trimming took off 3 bases at V and 2 bases at J, with 11 bases between the two ends. The germline CDR1 and CDR2 sequences are MNHEY and SVGAGI. The CDR3 here is CASSYTGGAGANVLTF. In nucleotides, the CDR3 is TGTGCCAGCAGTTATACAGGGGGGGCTGGGGCCAACGTCCTGACTTTC.

On this clone: One junction end disagrees with the germline gene, perhaps due to a read error. The rearrangement links TRBV27 to TRBJ1-5; the D gene is possibly TRBD1 (6 bases). The CDR3 is 15 residues long. The germline gives CDR1 MNHEY, CDR2 SMNVEV (reference sequence). The CDR3 bases are TGTGCCAGCAGCCCGGACAGCTTGAGCAATCAGTCCCAGCATTTT. It yields the protein CASSPDSLSNQSQHF.

The rearrangement joins TRBV19 to TRBJ1-1, with 10 positions matching TRBD1. CDR1 is LNHDA and CDR2 is SQIVND in the germline V gene (reference sequence). Unmatched junction bases numbered 15, after V lost 6 bases and J lost 5 bases. The CDR3 has 17 amino acids. The CDR3 is CASSRRRGTGVLTEAFF. The CDR3 DNA is TGTGCCAGTAGCAGACGCCGGGGGACAGGGGTTTTGACTGAAGCTTTCTTT.

V and J are TRBV18 and TRBJ2-3; 7 bases align to TRBD1. V trimming: 2 bases; J trimming: 2 bases; junction bases outside the gene matches: 7. Looked up from germline, CDR1 is KGHSH and CDR2 is LQKENI. The CDR3 is 16 amino acids. The DNA for the CDR3 is TGTGCCAGCTCACCATTAGGACAGGAGAACACAGATACGCAGTATTTT. Protein sequence: CASSPLGQENTDTQYF.

The rearrangement links TRBV5-1 to TRBJ2-7, with TRBD2 matching 7 bases. This CDR3 has 15 residues. Germline V gives CDR1 SGHRS, CDR2 YFSETQ. J lost 7 bases, V lost 4 bases, and 14 bases had no gene match. The CDR3 coding sequence is TGCGCCAGCAGCCCATCGGGAGGCACATCGGGGGAGCAGTACTTC. Translated: CASSPSGGTSGEQYF.

The V and J genes are TRBV10-3 and TRBJ1-2, with no clear D. Looked up from germline, CDR1 is ENHRY and CDR2 is SYGVKD. This CDR3 spans 13 amino acids. The germline V and J ends were trimmed by 2 bases and 0 bases, with 4 bases remaining between them. CDR3 loop: CAISEGANYGYTF. CDR3 coding DNA: TGTGCCATCAGTGAGGGAGCTAACTATGGCTACACCTTC.

The chain employs TRBV30 and TRBJ1-1; D is undetermined. The germline V gene has CDR1 GTSNPN and CDR2 SVGIG (reference sequence). The CDR3 loop spans 13 amino acids. Trimming shortened V by 8 bases and J by 3 bases, and 16 bases separated the two germline ends. CDR3 sequence: CAGGSHWDTEAFF. In DNA form, the CDR3 reads TGTGCCGGAGGGAGTCATTGGGACACTGAAGCTTTCTTT.

This chain uses TRBV5-8 with TRBJ1-1; possible D gene TRBD1, 6 bases. Trimming pared 4 bases from V and 7 bases from J, leaving 11 bases between. Germline CDR1 reads SGHTS; CDR2 reads YDEGEE. This CDR3 contains 12 residues. The CDR3 loop is CASSIQGIEAFF. The CDR3, as DNA: TGTGCCAGCAGCATACAGGGTATTGAAGCTTTCTTT.

This clone was picked up one time. The chain couples TRBV7-9 to TRBJ2-1; TRBD2 matches at 10 bases. Germline V gene lookup returns CDR1 SEHNR and CDR2 FQNEAQ (reference sequence). This CDR3 is built from 16 residues. J was trimmed by 7 bases and V by 5 bases; bases with no gene match: 11. CDR3 DNA sequence: TGTGCCAGCAGCCCCCTGGCCATAGCGGGGGGAAATGAGCAGTTCTTC. Its protein is CASSPLAIAGGNEQFF.

The genes are TRBV28 and TRBJ2-7; D remains unclear. The CDR3 totals 13 residues. Trimming stripped 3 bases from V and 3 bases from J, with 9 bases between. Germline V gene sequence: CDR1 MDHEN, CDR2 SYDVKM. The CDR3 loop is CASSLVRGYEQYF. As DNA, the CDR3 is TGTGCCAGCAGTTTGGTCAGAGGCTACGAGCAGTACTTC.

The rearrangement uses TRBV5-1 and TRBJ2-5; 7 nucleotides align to TRBD1. The CDR3 contains 14 residues. V lost 4 bases to trimming and J lost 5 bases; unmatched junction nucleotides: 8. Germline loops: CDR1 SGHRS, CDR2 YFSETQ. CDR3 nucleotides: TGCGCCAGCAGCCAACAGGGGTTAGGGGAGACCCAGTACTTC. Translating gives CASSQQGLGETQYF.

This chain uses TRBV5-6 with TRBJ1-4; unclear D gene. Trimming stripped 2 bases from V and 8 bases from J, with 16 bases between. Germline V gene lookup returns CDR1 SGHDT and CDR2 YYEEEE. The CDR3 has 15 amino acids. The CDR3 loop is CASSFLSTSGEKLFF. Written as DNA, the CDR3 is TGTGCCAGCAGCTTCCTATCTACTAGCGGGGAAAAACTGTTTTTT.

This clone was detected only a few times. The chain has TRBV6-1 and TRBJ2-7; the match to TRBD2 covers 13 bases. Germline V gene lookup returns CDR1 MNHNS and CDR2 SASEGT. V shed 2 bases, J shed 2 bases, and the junction held 6 bases outside the gene matches. This CDR3 has 17 amino acids. In DNA, the CDR3 is TGTGCCAGCAGTGAATGGACTAGCGGGAGCGTTCCCTACGAGCAGTACTTC. Residues: CASSEWTSGSVPYEQYF.

The chain uses TRBV6-6 and TRBJ2-1; D gene ambiguous. V was trimmed by 3 bases and J by 8 bases, leaving 11 bases between them. Germline-derived CDR1 and CDR2 are MNHNY and SVGAGI (reference sequence). There are 13 residues in the CDR3. The CDR3 DNA follows: TGTGCCAGCAGTTATGGCCTAGGCGATGAGCAGTTCTTC. This sequence encodes CASSYGLGDEQFF.

The chain links TRBV11-2 to TRBJ2-1, with D tentatively TRBD1 (5 bases). There are 14 residues in the CDR3. V lost 5 bases and J 3 bases, leaving 11 bases between the germline ends. The V gene's germline CDR1 is SGHAT and CDR2 FQNNGV. The CDR3 loop reads CASSRLTVYNEQFF. CDR3 in DNA: TGTGCCAGCAGCAGACTGACAGTCTACAATGAGCAGTTCTTC.

The chain is built from TRBV7-2 and TRBJ2-1; TRBD2 is a possible D gene (6 bases). V gave up 4 bases and J gave up 0 bases, with 7 bases separating them. In germline, CDR1 is SGHTA, CDR2 FQGNSA. The CDR3 covers 14 residues. The CDR3 sequence: CASSSDYSYNEQFF. The CDR3 nucleotides read TGTGCCAGCAGCTCGGACTACTCCTACAATGAGCAGTTCTTC. The whole variable domain, remainder taken from reference TRBV7-2 and TRBJ2-1, is GAGVSQSPSNKVTEKGKDVELRCDPISGHTALYWYRQSLGQGLEFLIYFQGNSAPDKSGLPSDRFSAERTGGSVSTLTIQRTQQEDSAVYLCASSSDYSYNEQFFGPGTRLTVL.

This chain links TRBV27 with TRBJ1-2; 10 nucleotides align to TRBD1. After removal of 1 base from V and 10 bases from J, the junction contained 6 bases not matched to a gene. The CDR3 is made up of 14 amino acids. Germline CDR1 and CDR2: MNHEY and SMNVEV (reference sequence). CDR3 sequence: CASSLLPGQGYYTF. CDR3 nucleotide sequence: TGTGCCAGCAGTTTATTGCCGGGACAGGGGTACTACACCTTC.

This clone was seen a single time. This chain uses TRBV7-2 with TRBJ1-3; the D gene is possibly TRBD1 (6 bases). The germline V gene encodes CDR1 SGHTA and CDR2 FQGNSA. V was trimmed by 5 bases and J by 3 bases, leaving 17 bases between them. The CDR3 runs 16 residues. The CDR3 region is CASSASTGLVGNTIYF. The DNA for the CDR3 is TGTGCCAGCAGCGCGTCCACAGGGTTAGTTGGAAACACCATATATTTT.

This clone was recorded a few times. This chain uses TRBV2 with TRBJ2-2, with 11 positions matching TRBD1. The CDR3 runs 16 residues. Unmatched junction bases numbered 13, after V lost 11 bases and J lost 5 bases. Germline CDR1 and CDR2: SNHLY and FYNNEI. This CDR3 is CAGRTGGISRTGELFF. CDR3 nucleotides: TGTGCCGGGCGGACAGGGGGCATTAGCCGTACCGGGGAGCTGTTTTTT.

J is TRBJ1-4 and V is TRBV2; D remains unclear. In germline, CDR1 is SNHLY, CDR2 FYNNEI. There are 16 residues in the CDR3. Trimming cost V 6 bases and J 3 bases, with 17 bases left between them. DNA for the CDR3: TGTGCCAGCAGGGACCCGACGGGGATGGCTAATGAAAAACTGTTTTTT. Protein sequence: CASRDPTGMANEKLFF.